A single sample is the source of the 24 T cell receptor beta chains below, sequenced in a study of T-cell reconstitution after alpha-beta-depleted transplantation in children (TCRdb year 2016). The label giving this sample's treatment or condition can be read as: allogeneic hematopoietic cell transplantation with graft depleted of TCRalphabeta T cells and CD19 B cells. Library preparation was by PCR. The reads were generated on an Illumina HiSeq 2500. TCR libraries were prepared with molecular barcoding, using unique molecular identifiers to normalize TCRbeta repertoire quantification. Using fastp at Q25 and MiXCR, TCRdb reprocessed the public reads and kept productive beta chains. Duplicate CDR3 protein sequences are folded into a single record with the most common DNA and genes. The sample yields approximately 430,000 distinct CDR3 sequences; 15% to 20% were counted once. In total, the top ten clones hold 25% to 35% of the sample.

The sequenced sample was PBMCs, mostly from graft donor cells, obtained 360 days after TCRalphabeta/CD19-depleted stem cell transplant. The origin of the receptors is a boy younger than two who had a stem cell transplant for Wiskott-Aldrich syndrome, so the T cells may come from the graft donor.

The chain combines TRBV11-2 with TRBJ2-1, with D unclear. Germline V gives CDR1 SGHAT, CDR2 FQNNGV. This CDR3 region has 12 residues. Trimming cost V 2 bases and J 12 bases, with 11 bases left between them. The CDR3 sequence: CASSLRPNTQFF. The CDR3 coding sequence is TGTGCCAGCAGCTTAAGGCCGAACACGCAGTTCTTC.

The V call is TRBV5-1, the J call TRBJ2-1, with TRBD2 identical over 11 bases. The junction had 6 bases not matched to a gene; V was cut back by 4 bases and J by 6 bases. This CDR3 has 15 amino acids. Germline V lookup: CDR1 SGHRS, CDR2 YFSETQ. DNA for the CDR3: TGCGCCAGCAGCGTAACCGGGACTAGCGGCAATGAGCAGTTCTTC. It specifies CASSVTGTSGNEQFF.

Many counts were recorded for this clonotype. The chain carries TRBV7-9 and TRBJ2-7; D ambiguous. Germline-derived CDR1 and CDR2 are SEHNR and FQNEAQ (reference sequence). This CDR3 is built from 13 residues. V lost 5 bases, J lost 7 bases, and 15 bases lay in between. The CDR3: CASSRIGSWEQYF. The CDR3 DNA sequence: TGTGCCAGCAGCCGAATTGGGTCTTGGGAGCAGTACTTC. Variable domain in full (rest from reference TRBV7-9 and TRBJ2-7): DTGVSQNPRHKITKRGQNVTFRCDPISEHNRLYWYRQTLGQGPEFLTYFQNEAQLEKSRLLSDRFSAERPKGSFSTLEIQRTEQGDSAMYLCASSRIGSWEQYFGPGTRLTVT.

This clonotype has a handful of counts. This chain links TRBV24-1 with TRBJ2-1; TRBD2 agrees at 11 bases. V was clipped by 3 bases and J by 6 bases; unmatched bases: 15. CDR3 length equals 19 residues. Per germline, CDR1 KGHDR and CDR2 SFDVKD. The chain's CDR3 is CATSDLQGPLAGGPNEQFF. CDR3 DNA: TGTGCCACCAGTGATCTGCAGGGTCCATTAGCGGGAGGGCCCAATGAGCAGTTCTTC.

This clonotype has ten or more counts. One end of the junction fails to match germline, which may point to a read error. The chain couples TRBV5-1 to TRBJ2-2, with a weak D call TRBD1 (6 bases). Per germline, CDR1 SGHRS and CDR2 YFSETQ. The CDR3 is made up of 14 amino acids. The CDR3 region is CASSPTGNAGELFF. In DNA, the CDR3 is TGCGCCAGCAGTCCCACAGGGAACGCCGGGGAGCTGTTTTTT.

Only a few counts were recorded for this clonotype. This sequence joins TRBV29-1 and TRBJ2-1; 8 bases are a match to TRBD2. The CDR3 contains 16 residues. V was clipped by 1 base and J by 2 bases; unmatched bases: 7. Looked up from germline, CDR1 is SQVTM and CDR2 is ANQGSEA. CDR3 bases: TGCAGCGTTGAAGGTCAAGGGGGACTAGCCTACAATGAGCAGTTCTTC. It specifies CSVEGQGGLAYNEQFF.

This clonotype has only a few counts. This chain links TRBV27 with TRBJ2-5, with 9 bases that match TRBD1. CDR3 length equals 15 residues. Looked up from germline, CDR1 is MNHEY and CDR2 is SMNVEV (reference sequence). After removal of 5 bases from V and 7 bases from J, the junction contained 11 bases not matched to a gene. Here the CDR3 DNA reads TGTGCCAGCAGTAACCCGACAGGGGGTTTTCGGACCCAGTACTTC. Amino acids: CASSNPTGGFRTQYF.

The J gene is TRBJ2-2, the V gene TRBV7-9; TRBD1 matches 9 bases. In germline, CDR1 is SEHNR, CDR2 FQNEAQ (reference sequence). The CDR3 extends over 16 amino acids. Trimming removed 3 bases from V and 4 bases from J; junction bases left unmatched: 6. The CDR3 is CASSLWTGAGTGELFF. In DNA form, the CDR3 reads TGTGCCAGCAGCTTGTGGACAGGGGCAGGCACCGGGGAGCTGTTTTTT.

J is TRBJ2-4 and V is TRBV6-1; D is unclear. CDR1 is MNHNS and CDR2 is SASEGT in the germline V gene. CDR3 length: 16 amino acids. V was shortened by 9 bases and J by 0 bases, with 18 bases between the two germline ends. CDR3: CASKRLPQAAKNIQYF. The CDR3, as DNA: TGTGCCAGTAAGCGACTTCCCCAGGCAGCCAAAAACATTCAGTACTTC.

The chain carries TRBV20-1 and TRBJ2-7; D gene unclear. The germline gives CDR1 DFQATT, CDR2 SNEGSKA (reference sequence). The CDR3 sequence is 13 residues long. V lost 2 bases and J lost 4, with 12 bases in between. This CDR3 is CSARHFDPYEQYF. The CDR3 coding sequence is TGCAGTGCTAGACACTTCGACCCATACGAGCAGTACTTC.

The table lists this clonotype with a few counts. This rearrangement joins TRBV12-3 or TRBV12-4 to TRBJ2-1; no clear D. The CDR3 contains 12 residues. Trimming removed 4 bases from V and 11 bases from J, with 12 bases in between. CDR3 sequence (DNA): TGTGCCAGCAGTTCCTGGGCCACCCAGCAGTTCTTC. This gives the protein CASSSWATQQFF.

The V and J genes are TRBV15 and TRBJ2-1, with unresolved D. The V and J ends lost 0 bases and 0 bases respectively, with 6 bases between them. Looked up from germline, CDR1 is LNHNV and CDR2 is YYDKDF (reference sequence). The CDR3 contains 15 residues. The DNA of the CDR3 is TGTGCCACCAGCAGAGAAACTCTCTCCTACAATGAGCAGTTCTTC. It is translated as CATSRETLSYNEQFF.

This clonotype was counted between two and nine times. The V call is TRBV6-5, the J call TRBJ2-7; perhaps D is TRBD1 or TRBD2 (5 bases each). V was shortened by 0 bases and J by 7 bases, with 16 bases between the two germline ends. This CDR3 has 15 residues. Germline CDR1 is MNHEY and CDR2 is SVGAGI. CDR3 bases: TGTGCCAGCAGTTACTCGAAAAAGGGGTGGGGGGAGCAGTACTTC. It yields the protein CASSYSKKGWGEQYF.

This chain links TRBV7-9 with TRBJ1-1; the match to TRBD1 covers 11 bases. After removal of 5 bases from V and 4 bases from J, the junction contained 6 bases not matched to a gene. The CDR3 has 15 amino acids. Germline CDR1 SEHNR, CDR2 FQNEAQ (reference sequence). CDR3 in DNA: TGTGCCAGCAGCGCTGGACAGGGGGCGAGCACTGAAGCTTTCTTT. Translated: CASSAGQGASTEAFF.

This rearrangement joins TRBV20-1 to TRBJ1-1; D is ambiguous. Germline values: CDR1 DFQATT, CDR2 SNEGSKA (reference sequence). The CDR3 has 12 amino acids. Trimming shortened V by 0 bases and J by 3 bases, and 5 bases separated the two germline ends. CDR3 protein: CSARDVHTEAFF. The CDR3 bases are TGCAGTGCTAGAGATGTTCACACTGAAGCTTTCTTT.

CDR3 DNA: TGCAGTGCTAGGGACCTTTGGACAGGGGTAGAGACCCAGTACTTC. Translated: CSARDLWTGVETQYF. The chain joins TRBV20-1 to TRBJ2-5; TRBD1 matches 9 bases. V trimming: 3 bases; J trimming: 4 bases; junction bases outside the gene matches: 9. The CDR3 sequence is 15 residues long. CDR1 and CDR2 (germline): DFQATT, SNEGSKA (reference sequence).

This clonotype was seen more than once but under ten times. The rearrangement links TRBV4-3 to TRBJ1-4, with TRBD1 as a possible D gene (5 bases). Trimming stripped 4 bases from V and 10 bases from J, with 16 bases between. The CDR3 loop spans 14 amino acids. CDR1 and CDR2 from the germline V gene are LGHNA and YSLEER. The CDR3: CASSRGSTSPKLFF. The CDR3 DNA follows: TGCGCCAGCAGCCGGGGCTCCACGTCTCCAAAACTGTTTTTT.

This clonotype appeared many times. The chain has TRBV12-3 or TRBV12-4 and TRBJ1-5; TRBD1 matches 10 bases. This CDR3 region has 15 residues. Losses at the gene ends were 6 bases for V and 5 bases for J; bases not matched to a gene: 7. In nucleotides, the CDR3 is TGTGCCAGCAGCCAGACAGGGGGCCGTTATCAGCCCCAGCATTTT. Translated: CASSQTGGRYQPQHF.

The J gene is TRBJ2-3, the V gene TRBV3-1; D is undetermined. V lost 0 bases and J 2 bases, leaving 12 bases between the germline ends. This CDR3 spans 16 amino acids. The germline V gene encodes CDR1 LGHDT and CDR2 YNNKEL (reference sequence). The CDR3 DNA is TGTGCCAGCAGCCAAGATCTGGGCGGATACACAGATACGCAGTATTTT. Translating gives CASSQDLGGYTDTQYF.

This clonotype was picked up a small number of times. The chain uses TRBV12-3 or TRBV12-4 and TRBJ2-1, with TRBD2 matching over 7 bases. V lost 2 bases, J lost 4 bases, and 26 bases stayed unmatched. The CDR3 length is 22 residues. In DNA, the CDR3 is TGTGCCAGCAGTTTAAGGCCCTTCCGACTAGCCGAAGTCCTTTCGGTTTACAATGAGCAGTTCTTC. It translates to CASSLRPFRLAEVLSVYNEQFF.

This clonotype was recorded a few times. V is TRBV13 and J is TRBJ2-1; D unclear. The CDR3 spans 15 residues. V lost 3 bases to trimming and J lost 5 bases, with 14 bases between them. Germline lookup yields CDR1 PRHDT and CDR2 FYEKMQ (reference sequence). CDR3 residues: CASSFNRPRDNEQFF. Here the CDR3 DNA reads TGTGCCAGCAGCTTTAACCGGCCAAGGGACAATGAGCAGTTCTTC.

CDR3 nucleotides: TGCGCCAGCAGCCAACGGGACAGGGGGCGCAATGAGCAGTTCTTC. Translated: CASSQRDRGRNEQFF. V usage is TRBV4-1 and J usage is TRBJ2-1; 12 nucleotides line up with TRBD1. With 2 bases clipped from V and 6 bases from J, the junction kept 2 bases outside the gene matches. The CDR3 is 15 amino acids. Germline-derived CDR1 and CDR2 are MGHRA and YSYEKL.

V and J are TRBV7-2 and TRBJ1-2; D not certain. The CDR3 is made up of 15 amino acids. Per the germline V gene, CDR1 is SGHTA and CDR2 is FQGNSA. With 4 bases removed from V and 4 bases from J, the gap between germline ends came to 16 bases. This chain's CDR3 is CASSSLRLTPYGYTF. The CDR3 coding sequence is TGTGCCAGCAGCTCCCTTCGTTTAACTCCCTATGGCTACACCTTC.

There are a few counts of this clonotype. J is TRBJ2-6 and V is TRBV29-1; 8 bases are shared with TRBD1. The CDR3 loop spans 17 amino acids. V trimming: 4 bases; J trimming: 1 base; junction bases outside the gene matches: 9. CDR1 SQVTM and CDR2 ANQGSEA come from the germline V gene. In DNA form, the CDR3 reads TGCAGCGTTGTAGACAGGGGCCTCTTATCTGGGGCCAACGTCCTGACTTTC. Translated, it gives CSVVDRGLLSGANVLTF.